What follows are 2 T cell receptor beta chains derived from one specimen sequenced in a study of Graves' ophthalmopathy and Graves' hyperthyroidism. Researchers took RNA transcripts and amplified TCR beta CDR3 regions from them. The first round was an RT-PCR with HTBI primers, and the second round was a multiplex PCR. TCRdb re-analysed the multiplex PCR reads in MiXCR, keeping a single row per CDR3 protein. The sample comprises some 400,000 distinct CDR3 sequences, around 20% of which are singletons, and 1.6% rests with the top ten. Sequenced: peripheral blood. The receptors were sampled from a young woman with Graves' ophthalmopathy.

This clonotype has ten or more counts. V gene TRBV15 combines with J gene TRBJ1-5, with a possible D match to TRBD1 (6 bases). The CDR3 has 15 residues. The V gene lost 5 bases and the J gene lost 2 bases, with 13 bases spanning the gap. CDR1 and CDR2 from the germline V gene are LNHNV and YYDKDF (reference sequence). This chain's CDR3 is CATSRREGGNQPQHF. DNA of the CDR3: TGTGCCACCAGCCGCAGGGAGGGGGGCAATCAGCCCCAGCATTTT.

This clonotype appeared many times. This chain uses TRBV11-2 with TRBJ1-1; perhaps TRBD1 as D (6 bases). V was clipped by 6 bases and J by 1 base, with 15 bases between them. CDR1 and CDR2 from the germline V gene are SGHAT and FQNNGV. This CDR3 has 15 residues. The CDR3, as DNA: TGTGCCAGCAGGGAGGAAGGACAGAAGAACACTGAAGCTTTCTTT. This gives the protein CASREEGQKNTEAFF. Together with reference TRBV11-2 and TRBJ1-1, the CDR3 gives the full variable domain: EAGVAQSPRYKIIEKRQSVAFWCNPISGHATLYWYQQILGQGPKLLIQFQNNGVVDDSQLPKDRFSAERLKGVDSTLKIQPAKLEDSAVYLCASREEGQKNTEAFFGQGTRLTVV.